Below, 23 T cell receptor beta chains from the same sample are listed, as sequenced in a study of blood T cell repertoires in COVID-19 (dated by TCRdb to about 2020). The library was built by means of the immunoSEQ multiplex PCR assay. Not all clones reach the TCRdb copy of this immuneACCESS table, which keeps in-frame sequences only. Checked studies attribute under half of the gap to unresolved V genes and leave the rest unexplained. The sample has about 140,000 clones on record, 84% of them singletons. Around 1.6% of the sample comes from the top ten. Sample: PBMCs or T cells enriched from blood (not recorded which). All receptors derive from a woman younger than 30 who had been exposed to COVID-19.

The chain combines TRBV27 with TRBJ2-7; 9 positions match TRBD1. Germline loops: CDR1 MNHEY, CDR2 SMNVEV (reference sequence). The CDR3 is made up of 15 amino acids. Losses at the gene ends were 2 bases for V and 2 bases for J; bases not matched to a gene: 4. CDR3 bases: TGTGCCAGCAGTTTAATCGGGACAGGGACCTACGAGCAGTACTTC. Its protein is CASSLIGTGTYEQYF.

V is TRBV6-2 or TRBV6-3 and J is TRBJ2-7; D remains ambiguous. The germline CDR1 and CDR2 sequences are MNHEY and SVGEGT. This CDR3 contains 16 residues. V was pared by 5 bases and J by 5 bases, with 22 bases between. CDR3 DNA: TGTGCCAGCAGTCGACTCCCTGCGCCAACAAAAGACGAGCAGTACTTC. It translates to CASSRLPAPTKDEQYF.

This clone was detected only a few times. V usage is TRBV3-1 (or the pseudogene TRBV3-2) and J usage is TRBJ2-1; 10 bases are shared with TRBD2. CDR1 is LGHDT and CDR2 is YNNKEL in the germline V gene (reference sequence). The J segment lost 6 bases and the V segment lost 0 bases, leaving 8 bases of the junction unmatched. CDR3 length equals 17 residues. The CDR3 nucleotides are TGTGCCAGCAGCCAAGATTGGGGAGGACTAGCGGTCAATGAGCAGTTCTTC. Its protein product is CASSQDWGGLAVNEQFF.

The CDR3 DNA follows: TGTGCCAGCAGCGTGTTTGGACTAGCGGGACCAAATGCCGGGACCCAGTACTTC. It specifies CASSVFGLAGPNAGTQYF. The V and J genes are TRBV9 and TRBJ2-5; 12 bases align to TRBD2. After removal of 2 bases from V and 7 bases from J, the junction contained 15 bases not matched to a gene. The length of the CDR3 is 18 residues. The germline gives CDR1 SGDLS, CDR2 YYNGEE. Full variable domain (outside the CDR3, taken from reference TRBV9 and TRBJ2-5): DSGVTQTPKHLITATGQRVTLRCSPRSGDLSVYWYQQSLDQGLQFLIQYYNGEERAKGNILERFSAQQFPDLHSELNLSSLELGDSALYFCASSVFGLAGPNAGTQYFGPGTRLLVL.

The V call is TRBV27, the J call TRBJ2-6, with 9 bases fitting TRBD1. Germline loops: CDR1 MNHEY, CDR2 SMNVEV (reference sequence). The CDR3 has 19 residues. With V trimmed by 2 bases and J by 4 bases, 12 bases remained unmatched. DNA for the CDR3: TGTGCCAGCAGTTTACCGGGCTCACAGGGGGCAATCGGGGCCAACGTCCTGACTTTC. Amino acid sequence: CASSLPGSQGAIGANVLTF.

The V call is TRBV14, the J call TRBJ1-2, with a weak D call TRBD1 (6 bases). The V end was cut by 5 bases, the J end by 8 bases, with 15 bases between. The germline gives CDR1 SGHDN, CDR2 FVKESK. The CDR3 is 13 amino acids. The CDR3 region is CASSYPSGGGYTF. The CDR3 region has the DNA TGTGCCAGCAGCTACCCGTCGGGGGGCGGCTACACCTTC.

The V call is TRBV11-2, the J call TRBJ2-3, with a weak D call TRBD1 (6 bases). Germline V CDR1 and CDR2: SGHAT, FQNNGV. CDR3 length: 14 residues. V dropped 1 base and J dropped 4 bases, with 9 bases sitting between them. The CDR3 region is CASSLGAGADTQYF. CDR3 nucleotides: TGTGCCAGCAGCTTAGGTGCAGGGGCAGATACGCAGTATTTT. The whole variable domain, remainder taken from reference TRBV11-2 and TRBJ2-3, is EAGVAQSPRYKIIEKRQSVAFWCNPISGHATLYWYQQILGQGPKLLIQFQNNGVVDDSQLPKDRFSAERLKGVDSTLKIQPAKLEDSAVYLCASSLGAGADTQYFGPGTRLTVL.

The genes are TRBV15 and TRBJ1-1; a possible D gene is TRBD1 (5 bases). The CDR3 is 15 residues long. Germline V gives CDR1 LNHNV, CDR2 YYDKDF (reference sequence). V shed 3 bases and J shed 0 bases, with 11 bases lying between them. CDR3: CATSRARGMNTEAFF. In DNA form, the CDR3 reads TGTGCCACCAGCAGGGCAAGGGGAATGAACACTGAAGCTTTCTTT.

The chain's CDR3 is CASSDRGELFF. CDR3 nucleotide sequence: TGTGCCAGCAGTGACAGGGGGGAGCTGTTTTTT. This chain connects TRBV6-2 or TRBV6-3 to TRBJ2-2; D might be TRBD1 (6 bases). Germline values: CDR1 MNHEY, CDR2 SVGEGT. Between the trimmed V and J ends, which lost 5 bases and 8 bases, there was a span of 6 bases. The CDR3 runs 11 residues.

The chain recombines TRBV4-1 with TRBJ2-1; TRBD2 matches at 12 bases. The ends lost 7 bases at V and 3 bases at J; junction bases unmatched: 13. Germline CDR1 MGHRA, CDR2 YSYEKL. The CDR3 covers 18 residues. Written as DNA, the CDR3 is TGCGCCAGCACCAGCGCCAGGACTAGCGGGAAGAGCTACAATGAGCAGTTCTTC. Encoded protein: CASTSARTSGKSYNEQFF.

The J gene is TRBJ1-3, the V gene TRBV14, with unresolved D. Germline values: CDR1 SGHDN, CDR2 FVKESK. The V end was cut by 1 base, the J end by 0 bases, with 4 bases between. This CDR3 is built from 14 residues. The DNA of the CDR3 is TGTGCCAGCAGCCAAGTGCGCTCTGGAAACACCATATATTTT. This gives the protein CASSQVRSGNTIYF. The entire variable domain, with the rest obtained from reference TRBV14 and TRBJ1-3, is as follows: EAGVTQFPSHSVIEKGQTVTLRCDPISGHDNLYWYRRVMGKEIKFLLHFVKESKQDESGMPNNRFLAERTGGTYSTLKVQPAELEDSGVYFCASSQVRSGNTIYFGEGSWLTVV.

This clone appeared once. This sequence joins TRBV5-8 and TRBJ2-2, with a tentative D call TRBD2 (6 bases). CDR1 is SGHTS, CDR2 YDEGEE, per germline. V gave up 3 bases and J gave up 4 bases, with 16 bases separating them. CDR3 length: 16 residues. As DNA, the CDR3 is TGTGCCAGCAGCTCCCGGAGGGCGGCATTCACCGGGGAGCTGTTTTTT. Its translation: CASSSRRAAFTGELFF.

This rearrangement joins TRBV7-2 to TRBJ2-3; D is uncertain. V lost 3 bases and J lost 3, with 10 bases in between. The CDR3 loop spans 14 amino acids. The germline gives CDR1 SGHTA, CDR2 FQGNSA. The CDR3 reads CASSFESRTDTQYF. CDR3 nucleotide sequence: TGTGCCAGCAGCTTTGAATCGCGGACAGATACGCAGTATTTT.

The V gene is TRBV28, the J gene TRBJ2-1; 11 positions match TRBD2. This CDR3 contains 15 residues. The germline gives CDR1 MDHEN, CDR2 SYDVKM. J gave up 5 bases and V 4 bases, and 4 bases lay outside the gene matches. CDR3 nucleotides: TGTGCCAGCAGTTCCGGGACTAGCGGAAACAATGAGCAGTTCTTC. Protein product: CASSSGTSGNNEQFF.

The J gene is TRBJ2-7, the V gene TRBV6-4, with 7 positions matching TRBD1. Germline V CDR1 and CDR2: MRHNA, SNTAGT. The CDR3 runs 17 residues. Unmatched junction bases numbered 14, after V lost 2 bases and J lost 4 bases. The CDR3 DNA is TGTGCCAGCAGTGACCGCCCCCCGGACAGGATCCGGTACGAGCAGTACTTC. Amino acids: CASSDRPPDRIRYEQYF.

The chain is built from TRBV7-2 and TRBJ2-2, with 9 bases lining up with TRBD2. The CDR3 extends over 16 amino acids. The J segment lost 7 bases and the V segment lost 2 bases, leaving 8 bases of the junction unmatched. Germline V gene data show CDR1 as SGHTA and CDR2 as FQGNSA. The CDR3 here is CASSLSPAGGYGELFF. Here the CDR3 DNA reads TGTGCCAGCAGCTTAAGCCCAGCGGGAGGATACGGGGAGCTGTTTTTT.

The chain employs TRBV5-1 and TRBJ2-7, with TRBD2 matching over 10 bases. Trimming removed 2 bases from V and 5 bases from J; junction bases left unmatched: 7. Germline CDR1 reads SGHRS; CDR2 reads YFSETQ. The CDR3 totals 15 residues. The CDR3 spells CASSFSSGSRDEQYF. The CDR3 DNA sequence: TGCGCCAGCAGCTTTTCTAGCGGGAGTCGCGACGAGCAGTACTTC.

This clone was counted ten times or more. The chain couples TRBV6-6 to TRBJ1-2, with D maybe TRBD1 (6 bases). This CDR3 is 13 amino acids long. The germline V gene encodes CDR1 MNHNY and CDR2 SVGAGI (reference sequence). Trimming removed 8 bases from V and 5 bases from J, with 15 bases in between. The CDR3 bases are TGTGCCAGCTGTAGACAGGTCTCATATGGCTACACCTTC. Translation: CASCRQVSYGYTF.

Here the CDR3 reads CASNPDRGAFF. The DNA for the CDR3 is TGTGCCAGCAACCCGGACAGGGGAGCTTTCTTT. This chain connects TRBV21-1 to TRBJ1-1; no DNA check was done on the table's D call, TRBD1. TRBV21-1 is deemed a pseudogene. The CDR3 contains 11 residues.

The gene calls are TRBV6-2 or TRBV6-3 and TRBJ2-2, with D uncertain. Germline-derived CDR1 and CDR2 are MNHEY and SVGEGT. This CDR3 is built from 15 residues. The ends were cut back, 0 bases at V and 4 bases at J, with 9 bases in the middle. In DNA form, the CDR3 reads TGTGCCAGCAGTTACTCGAATCACGGCACCGGGGAGCTGTTTTTT. Protein: CASSYSNHGTGELFF.

The V call is TRBV6-5, the J call TRBJ2-3, with D tentatively TRBD2 (5 bases). CDR1 MNHEY and CDR2 SVGAGI come from the germline V gene. V shed 8 bases and J shed 1 base, with 10 bases lying between them. The CDR3 has 13 amino acids. The CDR3, as DNA: TGTGCCAGCGGAGGACTTGGCACAGATACGCAGTATTTT. Translated, it gives CASGGLGTDTQYF.

This chain links TRBV12-3 or TRBV12-4 with TRBJ1-5; no clear D gene. V shed 1 base and J shed 5 bases, with 6 bases lying between them. The CDR3 is 13 residues long. The CDR3 here is CASSLVPDQPQHF. The CDR3 DNA sequence: TGTGCCAGCAGTTTAGTTCCGGATCAGCCCCAGCATTTT.

The V gene is TRBV6-2 or TRBV6-3, the J gene TRBJ1-5, with 7 positions matching TRBD1. The V and J ends lost 6 bases and 2 bases, in that order; junction bases with no gene match: 7. Germline CDR1 is MNHEY and CDR2 is SVGEGT. The CDR3 contains 15 residues. The CDR3 coding sequence is TGTGCCAGCAGGTACGACAGGGCGGGCAATCAGCCCCAGCATTTT. As protein: CASRYDRAGNQPQHF.